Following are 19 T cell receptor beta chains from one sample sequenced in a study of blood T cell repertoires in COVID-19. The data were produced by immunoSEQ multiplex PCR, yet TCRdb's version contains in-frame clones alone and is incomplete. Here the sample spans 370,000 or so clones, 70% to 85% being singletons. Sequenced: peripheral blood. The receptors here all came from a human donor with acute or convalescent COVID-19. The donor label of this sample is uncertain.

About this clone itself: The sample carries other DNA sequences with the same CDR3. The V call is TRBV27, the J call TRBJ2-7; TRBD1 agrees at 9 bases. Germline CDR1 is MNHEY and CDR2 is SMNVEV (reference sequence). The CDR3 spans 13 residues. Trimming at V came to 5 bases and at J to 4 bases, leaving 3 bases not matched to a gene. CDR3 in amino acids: CASSPTGGYEQYF. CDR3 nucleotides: TGTGCCAGCAGTCCGACAGGGGGTTACGAGCAGTACTTC.

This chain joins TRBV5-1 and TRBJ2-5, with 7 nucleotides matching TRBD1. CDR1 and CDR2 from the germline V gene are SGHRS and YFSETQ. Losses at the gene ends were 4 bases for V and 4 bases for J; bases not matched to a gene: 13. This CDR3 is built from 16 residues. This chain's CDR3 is CASSRTPTGTAETQYF. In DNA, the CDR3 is TGCGCCAGCAGCCGGACCCCCACCGGGACAGCAGAGACCCAGTACTTC.

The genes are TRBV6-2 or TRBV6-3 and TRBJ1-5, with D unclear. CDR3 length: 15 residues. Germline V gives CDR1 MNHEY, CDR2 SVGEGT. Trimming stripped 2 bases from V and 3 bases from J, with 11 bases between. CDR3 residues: CASSYASYNNQPQHF. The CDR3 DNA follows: TGTGCCAGCAGTTACGCCAGTTACAACAATCAGCCCCAGCATTTT.

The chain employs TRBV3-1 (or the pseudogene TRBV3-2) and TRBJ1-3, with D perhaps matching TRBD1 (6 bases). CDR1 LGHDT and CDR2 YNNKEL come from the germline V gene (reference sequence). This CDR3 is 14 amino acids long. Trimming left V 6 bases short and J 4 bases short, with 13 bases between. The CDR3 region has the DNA TGTGCCAGCAGTCCTACAGGGCAAGGAAACACCATATATTTT. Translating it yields CASSPTGQGNTIYF.

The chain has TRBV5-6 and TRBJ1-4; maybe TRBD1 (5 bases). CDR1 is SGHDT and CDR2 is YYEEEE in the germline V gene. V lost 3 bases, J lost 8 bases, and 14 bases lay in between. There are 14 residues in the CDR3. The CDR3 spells CASSSDPGSEKLFF. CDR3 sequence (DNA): TGTGCCAGCAGCTCGGATCCAGGGTCGGAAAAACTGTTTTTT.

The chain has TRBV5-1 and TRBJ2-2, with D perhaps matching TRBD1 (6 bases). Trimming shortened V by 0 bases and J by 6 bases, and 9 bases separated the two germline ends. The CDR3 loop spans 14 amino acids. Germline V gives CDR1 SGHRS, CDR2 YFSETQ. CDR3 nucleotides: TGCGCCAGCAGCTTGGACAGGGTCCCCGGGGAGCTGTTTTTT. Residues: CASSLDRVPGELFF.

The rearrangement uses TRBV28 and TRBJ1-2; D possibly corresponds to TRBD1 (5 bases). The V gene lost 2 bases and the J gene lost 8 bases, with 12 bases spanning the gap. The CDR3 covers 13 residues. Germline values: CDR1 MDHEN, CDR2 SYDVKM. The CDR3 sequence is CASSLIWAGGYTF. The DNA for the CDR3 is TGTGCCAGCAGTTTAATCTGGGCAGGGGGCTACACCTTC.

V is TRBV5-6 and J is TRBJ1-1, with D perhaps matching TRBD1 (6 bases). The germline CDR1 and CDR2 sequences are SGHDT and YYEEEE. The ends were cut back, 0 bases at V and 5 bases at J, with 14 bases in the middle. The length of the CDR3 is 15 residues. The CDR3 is CASSLGGPGRTEAFF. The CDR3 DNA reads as TGTGCCAGCAGCTTGGGGGGGCCAGGAAGAACTGAAGCTTTCTTT. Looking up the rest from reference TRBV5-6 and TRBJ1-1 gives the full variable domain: DAGVTQSPTHLIKTRGQQVTLRCSPKSGHDTVSWYQQALGQGPQFIFQYYEEEERQRGNFPDRFSGHQFPNYSSELNVNALLLGDSALYLCASSLGGPGRTEAFFGQGTRLTVV.

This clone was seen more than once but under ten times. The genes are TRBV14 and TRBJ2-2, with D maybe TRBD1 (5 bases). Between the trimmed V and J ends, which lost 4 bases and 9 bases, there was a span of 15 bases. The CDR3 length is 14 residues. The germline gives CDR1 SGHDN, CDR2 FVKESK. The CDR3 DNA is TGTGCCAGCAGCCGATCCCCAGGGTTAAGGGAGCTGTTTTTT. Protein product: CASSRSPGLRELFF.

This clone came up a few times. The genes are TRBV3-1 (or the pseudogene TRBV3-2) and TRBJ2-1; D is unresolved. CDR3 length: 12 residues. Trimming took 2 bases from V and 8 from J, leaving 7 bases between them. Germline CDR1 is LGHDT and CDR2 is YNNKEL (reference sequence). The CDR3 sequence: CASSQLSYEQFF. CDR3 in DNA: TGTGCCAGCAGCCAACTATCATATGAGCAGTTCTTC.

CDR3 sequence: CASTTTPLTGIYGYTF. In DNA form, the CDR3 reads TGTGCCAGCACCACTACCCCACTGACAGGCATCTATGGCTACACCTTC. The gene calls are TRBV28 and TRBJ1-2, with D possibly matching TRBD1 (6 bases). With 7 bases removed from V and 4 bases from J, the gap between germline ends came to 22 bases. The CDR3 sequence is 16 residues long. The germline V gene encodes CDR1 MDHEN and CDR2 SYDVKM.

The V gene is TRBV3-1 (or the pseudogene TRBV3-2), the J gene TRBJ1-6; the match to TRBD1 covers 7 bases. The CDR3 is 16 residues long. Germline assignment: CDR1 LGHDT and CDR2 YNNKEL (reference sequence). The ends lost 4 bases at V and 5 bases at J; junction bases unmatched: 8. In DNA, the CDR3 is TGTGCCAGCAGCCGCGGGACAGTACTCAATAATTCACCCCTCCACTTT. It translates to CASSRGTVLNNSPLHF.

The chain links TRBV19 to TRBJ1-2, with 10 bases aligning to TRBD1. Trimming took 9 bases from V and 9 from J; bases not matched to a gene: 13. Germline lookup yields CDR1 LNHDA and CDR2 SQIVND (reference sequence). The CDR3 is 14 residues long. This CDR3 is CASCAGGTGERYTF. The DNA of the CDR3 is TGTGCCAGCTGTGCTGGAGGGACAGGGGAACGCTACACCTTC.

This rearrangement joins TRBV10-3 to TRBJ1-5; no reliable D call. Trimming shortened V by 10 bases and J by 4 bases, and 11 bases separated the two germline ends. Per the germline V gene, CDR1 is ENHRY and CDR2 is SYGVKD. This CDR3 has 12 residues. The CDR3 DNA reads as TGTGCCACCGCGGGTCCTAATCAGCCCCAGCATTTT. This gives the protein CATAGPNQPQHF.

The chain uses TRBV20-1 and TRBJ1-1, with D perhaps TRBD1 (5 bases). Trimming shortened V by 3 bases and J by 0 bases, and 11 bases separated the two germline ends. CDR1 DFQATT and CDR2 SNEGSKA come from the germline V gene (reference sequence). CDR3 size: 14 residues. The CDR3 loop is CSASQGSMNTEAFF. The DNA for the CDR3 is TGCAGTGCTAGTCAGGGCAGCATGAACACTGAAGCTTTCTTT.

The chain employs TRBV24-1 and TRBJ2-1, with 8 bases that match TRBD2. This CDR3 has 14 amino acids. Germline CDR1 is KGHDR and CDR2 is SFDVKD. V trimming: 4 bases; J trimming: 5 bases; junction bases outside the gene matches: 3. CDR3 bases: TGTGCCACCAGTGACCGCGGGGGGCACAATGAGCAGTTCTTC. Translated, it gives CATSDRGGHNEQFF.

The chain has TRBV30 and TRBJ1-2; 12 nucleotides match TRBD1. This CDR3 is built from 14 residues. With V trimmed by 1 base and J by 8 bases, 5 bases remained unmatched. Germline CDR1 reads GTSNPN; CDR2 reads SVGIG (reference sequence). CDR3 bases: TGTGCCTGGAGTGGGGACAGGGGGCGCGGGGGCTACACCTTC. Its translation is CAWSGDRGRGGYTF.

The CDR3 here is CASSFPGEKLFF. Here the CDR3 DNA reads TGCGCCAGCAGCTTCCCAGGGGAAAAACTGTTTTTT. The chain is built from TRBV5-1 and TRBJ1-4; D is perhaps TRBD1 (5 bases). This CDR3 is 12 amino acids long. Trimming took off 2 bases at V and 8 bases at J, with 7 bases between the two ends. Germline values: CDR1 SGHRS, CDR2 YFSETQ.

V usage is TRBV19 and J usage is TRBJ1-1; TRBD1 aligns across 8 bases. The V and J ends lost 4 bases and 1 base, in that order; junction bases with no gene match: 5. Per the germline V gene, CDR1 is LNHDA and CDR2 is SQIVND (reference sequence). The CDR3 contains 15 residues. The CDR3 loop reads CASSTQGARNTEAFF. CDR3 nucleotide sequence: TGTGCCAGTAGTACTCAGGGGGCACGGAACACTGAAGCTTTCTTT.